This passage covers 26 T cell receptor beta chains from one sample sequenced in a study of vaccination and CD4 T cells after COVID-19. Cultured CD4+ T cells had their DNA profiled by the Oncomine TCR Beta short-read assay. TCRdb re-called the PCR reads with MiXCR, one entry per CDR3 protein. The sample lists about 20,000 distinct CDR3 sequences, roughly 36% occurring once. Their target antigens are unknown. Time point specified: late sampling 161 to 241 days after vaccination in a few convalescent patients. As to treatment: roughly 10-day PBMC culture with coronavirus spike peptide pools or control peptides (ViraFEST assay). The sequencing here drew on CD4+ T cells from blood, cultured in vitro, taken about 7 months after SARS-CoV-2 vaccination. All receptors derive from a human donor who had recovered from COVID-19.

V is TRBV6-1 and J is TRBJ1-5; D remains ambiguous. CDR1 and CDR2 (germline): MNHNS, SASEGT. The germline V and J ends were trimmed by 7 bases and 2 bases, with 15 bases remaining between them. The CDR3 length is 15 residues. DNA of the CDR3: TGTGCCAGCACCTCGAAGGCCTGGGGCAATCAGCCCCAGCATTTT. It yields the protein CASTSKAWGNQPQHF.

This sequence joins TRBV28 and TRBJ1-2; D gene unclear. The CDR3 is 12 amino acids. V dropped 3 bases and J dropped 4 bases, with 6 bases sitting between them. Germline V gene lookup returns CDR1 MDHEN and CDR2 SYDVKM. The CDR3 loop is CASSFQGYGYTF. The CDR3 DNA is TGTGCCAGCAGTTTTCAAGGCTATGGCTACACCTTC.

V and J are TRBV29-1 and TRBJ2-5; 12 nucleotides line up with TRBD2. The germline gives CDR1 SQVTM, CDR2 ANQGSEA. V trimming: 6 bases; J trimming: 2 bases; junction bases outside the gene matches: 4. The CDR3 sequence is 14 residues long. In DNA form, the CDR3 reads TGCAGCGTAGGAGGGACTAGCGGGCAAGAGACCCAGTACTTC. It is translated as CSVGGTSGQETQYF.

This clonotype was counted between two and nine times. The V and J genes are TRBV20-1 and TRBJ2-1, with TRBD1 as a possible D gene (5 bases). Trimming took 6 bases from V and 4 from J, leaving 22 bases between them. The germline gives CDR1 DFQATT, CDR2 SNEGSKA (reference sequence). This CDR3 spans 16 amino acids. The CDR3 DNA is TGCAGTGCCCTCTGGGGCGAGCGTACACTATACAATGAGCAGTTCTTC. It specifies CSALWGERTLYNEQFF.

This clonotype has just a few counts. CDR3 region: CASSLRGQGDQPQHF. In DNA, the CDR3 is TGCGCCAGCAGCCTACGAGGACAGGGGGATCAGCCCCAGCATTTT. V usage is TRBV4-1 and J usage is TRBJ1-5; 10 positions match TRBD1. The CDR3 is 15 residues long. Germline lookup yields CDR1 MGHRA and CDR2 YSYEKL. With V trimmed by 4 bases and J by 5 bases, 5 bases remained unmatched.

This chain connects TRBV6-1 to TRBJ1-6, with D possibly matching TRBD1 (5 bases). This CDR3 comprises 14 residues. CDR1 and CDR2 (germline): MNHNS, SASEGT. The ends were cut back, 7 bases at V and 10 bases at J, with 17 bases in the middle. The CDR3 DNA sequence: TGTGCCAGCAACGGGGCCTTCCCCGGGTCACCCCTCCACTTT. Its protein is CASNGAFPGSPLHF.

The V gene is TRBV15, the J gene TRBJ2-7, with a tentative D call TRBD2 (7 bases). The CDR3 contains 11 residues. Germline V gives CDR1 LNHNV, CDR2 YYDKDF (reference sequence). V dropped 3 bases and J dropped 10 bases, with 10 bases sitting between them. DNA of the CDR3: TGTGCCACCAGCAGGGGGGGGGGCCAGTACTTC. Translation: CATSRGGGQYF.

This sequence joins TRBV4-1 and TRBJ2-1, with 8 bases lining up with TRBD1. Germline loops: CDR1 MGHRA, CDR2 YSYEKL. J lost 2 bases, V lost 5 bases, and 5 bases had no gene match. The CDR3 extends over 15 amino acids. CDR3 sequence: CASSSRTGPYNEQFF. CDR3 coding DNA: TGCGCCAGCAGCTCCAGGACAGGGCCCTACAATGAGCAGTTCTTC.

This chain uses TRBV12-3 or TRBV12-4 with TRBJ1-5; D ambiguous. CDR3 length: 15 amino acids. Trimming removed 0 bases at V and 0 bases at J, with 6 bases between. The CDR3 nucleotides are TGTGCCAGCAGTTTAGCACAGAATAGCAATCAGCCCCAGCATTTT. Its protein is CASSLAQNSNQPQHF.

This clonotype was recorded a few times. The V call is TRBV6-2 or TRBV6-3, the J call TRBJ2-1, with TRBD2 matching 7 bases. V trimming: 3 bases; J trimming: 11 bases; junction bases outside the gene matches: 7. Germline CDR1 MNHEY, CDR2 SVGEGT. This CDR3 has 13 amino acids. The CDR3 DNA follows: TGTGCCAGCAGTTATCTGCGGGAGATTAAGCAGTTCTTC. This translates into CASSYLREIKQFF.

This rearrangement joins TRBV2 to TRBJ1-2, with 8 bases that match TRBD1. The CDR3 length is 13 residues. After removal of 4 bases from V and 6 bases from J, the junction contained 4 bases not matched to a gene. Germline CDR1 SNHLY, CDR2 FYNNEI. CDR3 sequence reads: CASSGQGADGYTF. In DNA, the CDR3 is TGTGCCAGCAGTGGCCAGGGGGCTGATGGCTACACCTTC.

By share, this clonotype ranks as medium-sized (0.01 to 0.1%). The V and J genes are TRBV20-1 and TRBJ1-5; a possible D gene is TRBD1 (6 bases). Per germline, CDR1 DFQATT and CDR2 SNEGSKA (reference sequence). The CDR3 is made up of 15 amino acids. Deletions cut 1 base from V and 3 bases from J, with 13 bases between. CDR3 protein: CSARGAGGNNQPQHF. CDR3 DNA sequence: TGCAGTGCTAGAGGGGCGGGGGGCAACAATCAGCCCCAGCATTTT.

This clonotype was observed a handful of times. This rearrangement joins TRBV14 to TRBJ1-1, with a possible D match to TRBD1 (5 bases). Per the germline V gene, CDR1 is SGHDN and CDR2 is FVKESK. Trimming removed 4 bases from V and 6 bases from J, with 15 bases in between. The CDR3 runs to 14 residues. The CDR3 bases are TGTGCCAGCAGCCCACGGGGGTCGAGGTCTGAAGCTTTCTTT. Protein product: CASSPRGSRSEAFF.

The V call is TRBV28, the J call TRBJ2-7; no definite D call. This CDR3 comprises 13 residues. Per the germline V gene, CDR1 is MDHEN and CDR2 is SYDVKM. The V and J ends lost 7 bases and 6 bases respectively, with 16 bases between them. CDR3 coding DNA: TGTGCCAGCACCCTAGATTTAAGTCGCGAGCAGTACTTC. Residues: CASTLDLSREQYF.

The chain carries TRBV7-2 and TRBJ2-3, with D unresolved. This CDR3 has 14 amino acids. CDR1 is SGHTA and CDR2 is FQGNSA in the germline V gene. The germline V and J ends were trimmed by 5 bases and 6 bases, with 15 bases remaining between them. The CDR3 bases are TGTGCCAGCAGCCCTTCCCCAGCAAGGGATACGCAGTATTTT. Translated: CASSPSPARDTQYF.

The chain uses TRBV20-1 and TRBJ2-5; TRBD2 matches at 9 bases. Germline V lookup: CDR1 DFQATT, CDR2 SNEGSKA (reference sequence). Trimming removed 5 bases from V and 2 bases from J; junction bases left unmatched: 3. This CDR3 region has 13 residues. This CDR3 is CSAGLAFQETQYF. For the CDR3, the DNA is TGCAGTGCTGGACTAGCGTTTCAAGAGACCCAGTACTTC.

The chain is built from TRBV7-2 and TRBJ2-3, with D maybe TRBD1 (6 bases). Trimming shortened V by 1 base and J by 10 bases, and 18 bases separated the two germline ends. The length of the CDR3 is 15 residues. Germline CDR1 SGHTA, CDR2 FQGNSA. The CDR3 DNA reads TGTGCCAGCAGCTTAGGGGGGCAGGGGTTATATGCGCAGTATTTT. This codes for CASSLGGQGLYAQYF.

This clonotype was recorded a few times. The J gene is TRBJ1-5, the V gene TRBV27; tentatively, D is TRBD1 (5 bases). This CDR3 is 16 amino acids long. With 8 bases removed from V and 5 bases from J, the gap between germline ends came to 22 bases. In germline, CDR1 is MNHEY, CDR2 SMNVEV (reference sequence). The CDR3 DNA sequence: TGTGCCAGCGCCTTGGCCCGGCAGGGTGACTATCAGCCCCAGCATTTT. It yields the protein CASALARQGDYQPQHF.

This chain links TRBV20-1 with TRBJ2-1; 7 positions match TRBD1. Germline assignment: CDR1 DFQATT and CDR2 SNEGSKA (reference sequence). CDR3 size: 16 residues. V shed 6 bases, J shed 0 bases, and the junction held 11 bases outside the gene matches. DNA of the CDR3: TGCAGTGCCCCGGGACAGACCCAGAGCTCCTACAATGAGCAGTTCTTC. Protein: CSAPGQTQSSYNEQFF.

The table lists this clonotype with a few counts. V usage is TRBV7-9 and J usage is TRBJ2-5; no clear D gene. CDR1 and CDR2 (germline): SEHNR, FQNEAQ (reference sequence). The CDR3 has 13 amino acids. Deletions cut 1 base from V and 3 bases from J, with 6 bases between. CDR3: CASSLGAKETQYF. CDR3 bases: TGTGCCAGCAGCTTAGGAGCTAAAGAGACCCAGTACTTC.

The CDR3 coding sequence is TGTGCCACCAGCAGAGAAGCCGGGACAGGAAATTCACCCCTCCACTTT. It yields the protein CATSREAGTGNSPLHF. The chain combines TRBV15 with TRBJ1-6; TRBD1 agrees at 8 bases. V lost 0 bases, J lost 7 bases, and 5 bases stayed unmatched. Germline lookup yields CDR1 LNHNV and CDR2 YYDKDF (reference sequence). The CDR3 is 16 residues long.

This clonotype was recorded a few times. The J gene is TRBJ1-1, the V gene TRBV20-1; D unclear. Germline V gene sequence: CDR1 DFQATT, CDR2 SNEGSKA (reference sequence). The V end was cut by 1 base, the J end by 3 bases, with 6 bases between. The CDR3 is 12 residues long. Here the CDR3 DNA reads TGCAGTGCTAGAGTACCGGACACTGAAGCTTTCTTT. Protein product: CSARVPDTEAFF.

This chain connects TRBV19 to TRBJ1-5, with a tentative D call TRBD1 (5 bases). The CDR3 consists of 14 residues. Per germline, CDR1 LNHDA and CDR2 SQIVND (reference sequence). With 4 bases removed from V and 0 bases from J, the gap between germline ends came to 7 bases. The CDR3 here is CASSSRVSNQPQHF. The DNA for the CDR3 is TGTGCCAGTAGTAGCAGGGTTAGCAATCAGCCCCAGCATTTT.

Here the CDR3 reads CSARDSAGIFYGYTF. The CDR3 DNA reads as TGCAGTGCTAGAGATAGCGCAGGGATCTTCTATGGCTACACCTTC. The V gene is TRBV20-1, the J gene TRBJ1-2; TRBD1 might be the D (5 bases). Trimming stripped 0 bases from V and 4 bases from J, with 15 bases between. Looked up from germline, CDR1 is DFQATT and CDR2 is SNEGSKA (reference sequence). The CDR3 runs 15 residues.

The chain recombines TRBV6-1 with TRBJ2-7; 13 nucleotides align to TRBD2. The V gene's germline CDR1 is MNHNS and CDR2 SASEGT. This CDR3 is built from 15 residues. The V gene end was trimmed by 4 bases and the J gene end by 1 base; junction bases not matched to a gene: 1. CDR3 sequence (DNA): TGTGCCAGCAGTGGACTAGCGGGAGGATCCTACGAGCAGTACTTC. Amino acids: CASSGLAGGSYEQYF.

The CDR3 DNA reads TGTGCCAGCTCAATAGAGACAGGGGGCTTCACTGAAGCTTTCTTT. As protein: CASSIETGGFTEAFF. The V call is TRBV18, the J call TRBJ1-1; 10 bases fit TRBD1. V lost 5 bases to trimming and J lost 4 bases; unmatched junction nucleotides: 7. The V gene's germline CDR1 is KGHSH and CDR2 LQKENI. The CDR3 runs to 15 residues.